This T cell receptor (beta chain) was sequenced during a study of T cell responses to AZD1222 COVID-19 vaccine. V gave up 1 base and J gave up 0 bases, with 9 bases separating them. The V gene's germline CDR1 is LGHDT and CDR2 YNNKEL (reference sequence). The CDR3 sequence is 15 residues long. Assay: immunoSEQ multiplex PCR; the TCRdb copy retains only in-frame clones and omits some. The sample lists about 120,000 clones, approximately 93% seen once, with approximately 3% in the top ten. As for this clone: Its antigen remains unidentified.

Study results and caveats: It should be noted that donors were predominantly white British and more often female, and clonal diversity was possibly underestimated. Researchers report vaccine-associated CD4 TCRs spanning spike, with dominance at 160-218 and 743-854. Two doses of AZD1222 preceded a rise in Spike-specific TCR breadth and depth. Baseline serology detected seropositivity in only six AZD1222 recipients.

The chain links TRBV3-1 (or the pseudogene TRBV3-2) to TRBJ1-1, with no clear D. This material consisted of peripheral blood, taken on day 0 of AZD1222 vaccination. This TCR was recovered from an adult in good health. This CDR3 reads CASSQANLMNTEAFF. The CDR3 nucleotides are TGTGCCAGCAGCCAAGCAAACCTTATGAACACTGAAGCTTTCTTT.